This paragraph reports one T cell receptor (beta chain). This entry is derived from a study of blood T cell repertoires in COVID-19. The wider study: Whether acute or convalescent, the COVID-19 samples came from the United States, Italy and Spain.

The germline V and J ends were trimmed by 3 bases and 0 bases, with 14 bases remaining between them. CDR3 size: 16 residues. Per the germline V gene, CDR1 is LNHDA and CDR2 is SQIVND (reference sequence). Original analysis: Amplification from reference gene primers served as the basis for estimated nucleated cell counts. Repertoires were generated with immunoSEQ multiplex PCR, while TCRdb's copy carries only in-frame clones and drops some. V, J and clone size are those of that table, while D and trimming were read from the DNA. The sample lists approximately 140,000 clones, about four fifths occurring once.

The sequence came from a man between 65 and 79 years old with acute or convalescent COVID-19. The chain links TRBV19 to TRBJ2-5; the D gene is possibly TRBD1 (7 bases). Sequenced: peripheral blood. As DNA, the CDR3 is TGTGCCAGTAGTATTTCAGCAGGGGGGAACCAAGAGACCCAGTACTTC. This sequence encodes CASSISAGGNQETQYF. The full variable domain, completed using reference TRBV19 and TRBJ2-5, is DGGITQSPKYLFRKEGQNVTLSCEQNLNHDAMYWYRQDPGQGLRLIYYSQIVNDFQKGDIAEGYSVSREKKESFPLTVTSAQKNPTAFYLCASSISAGGNQETQYFGPGTRLLVL.